This T cell receptor (beta chain) was retrieved from a study of blood T cell repertoires in COVID-19 (dated by TCRdb to the early 2020s). Regarding the research as a whole: The collaborator samples originated in the United States, Italy and Spain and spanned the acute and convalescent phases of COVID-19. The prospective study material was composed of cDNA or gDNA derived from T cells, B-cell-depleted T cells, or PBMCs. Subjects who had been exposed to COVID-19, were actively infected with it, or had recovered from it provided the deeply sampled blood TCRbeta repertoires that made up the dataset. The repertoires were made available in a free public database intended to serve as a resource for research on the immune response to SARS-CoV-2. The samples were drawn from the first 160 participants of the ongoing ImmuneRACE study and from 1,254 subjects provided by 6 global collaborators. A de-identified subject ID, COVID-19 status, age in years and sex were almost always included in the sample metadata. HLA class I and class II types, where available, came from metadata supplied by the sample provider rather than from assay-based typing.

What the study reported, not specific to this receptor: How much clinical and demographic metadata was included differed by source and by participant, and the metadata was provided uncurated.

Participants in the prospective study were enrolled through a virtual design, were aged 18 to 89 years, and lived in some 24 United States geographic areas. Cohort assignment in the prospective study relied on participant-reported clinical history from a screening survey and a study questionnaire. ImmuneRACE Cohort 3 recovered participants were defined by two consecutive negative NP/OP PCR tests, healthcare professional clearance, or symptom resolution. Each participant in the prospective study had whole blood, serum and a nasopharyngeal or oropharyngeal swab collected by mobile phlebotomists. Over an approximately 2-month period, participants in the prospective study had the option of providing additional blood draws and questionnaires. Prospective study blood samples were shipped either frozen or at room temperature before DNA extraction. In its sample, this clone was seen a few times. What antigen it recognizes has not been identified. Base qualities are not provided; no much larger clone lies one nucleotide away.

Cut back by 4 bases and 4 bases, the V and J ends lie 17 bases apart. The germline V gene sets CDR1 to SGDLS and CDR2 to YYNGEE. The CDR3 holds 16 amino acids from the cysteine to the phenylalanine. Of the read, only the CDR3 DNA is kept; its 48 bases are in frame from base 1. The immunoSEQ Assay, a bias-controlled multiplex PCR, was used to amplify TCRbeta CDR3 regions from genomic DNA. In the authors' own workflow: Nucleated cell counts per sample were estimated from amplification of reference gene primers within the assay. To quantify the absolute abundance of each unique TCRbeta CDR3 rearrangement, sequence reads were collapsed and filtered. For each sample, productive Simpson clonality was calculated as the square root of Simpson's diversity index over productive rearrangements. Held by TCRdb, this immuneACCESS table contains in-frame sequences only and omits some clones. Under half of the omission traces to an unresolved V gene where checked; the cause of the rest is unknown. The DNA gave D and trimming, while V, J and clone size come from that table. Here the sample has about 130,000 clones; approximately 86% occur a single time. The ten largest clones capture roughly 2.3% of the sample.

The chain joins TRBV9 to TRBJ2-2; no D gene is confidently identified. Sequences were obtained from PBMCs or T cells enriched from blood (not recorded which). This TCR came from a woman aged 45-60 years who had recovered from COVID-19. The sequence in DNA is TGTGCCAGCAGCTCGAGAGCCGCTCGTGGCACCGGGGAGCTGTTTTTT. Its protein product is CASSSRAARGTGELFF.